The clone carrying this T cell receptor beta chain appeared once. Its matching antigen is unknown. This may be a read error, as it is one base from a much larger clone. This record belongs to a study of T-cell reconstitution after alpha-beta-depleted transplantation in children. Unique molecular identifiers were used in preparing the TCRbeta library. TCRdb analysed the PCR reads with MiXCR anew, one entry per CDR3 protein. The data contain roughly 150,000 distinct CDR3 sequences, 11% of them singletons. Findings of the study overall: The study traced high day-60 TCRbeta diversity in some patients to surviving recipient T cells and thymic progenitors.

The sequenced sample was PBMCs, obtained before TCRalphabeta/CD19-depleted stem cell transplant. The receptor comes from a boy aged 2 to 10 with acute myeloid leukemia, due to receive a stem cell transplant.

CDR3 in amino acids: CSVRDPGAGGYTF. The CDR3, as DNA: TGCAGTGTTAGAGATCCGGGGGCGGGTGGCTACACCTTC. V gene TRBV20-1 combines with J gene TRBJ1-2; D possibly corresponds to TRBD1 (6 bases). Germline V CDR1 and CDR2: DFQATT, SNEGSKA (reference sequence). The length of the CDR3 is 13 residues.